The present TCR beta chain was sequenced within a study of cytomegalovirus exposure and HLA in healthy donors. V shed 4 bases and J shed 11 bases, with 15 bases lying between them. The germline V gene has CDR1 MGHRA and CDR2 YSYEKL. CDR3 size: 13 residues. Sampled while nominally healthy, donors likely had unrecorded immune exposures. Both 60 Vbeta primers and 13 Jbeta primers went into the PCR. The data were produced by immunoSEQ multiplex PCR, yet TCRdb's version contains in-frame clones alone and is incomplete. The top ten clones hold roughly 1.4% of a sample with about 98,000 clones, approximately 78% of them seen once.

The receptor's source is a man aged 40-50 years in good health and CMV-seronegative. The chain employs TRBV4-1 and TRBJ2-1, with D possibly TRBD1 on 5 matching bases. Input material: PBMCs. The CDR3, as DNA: TGCGCCAGCAGCCCAGCCCAGGGTACTAAGCAGTTCTTC. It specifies CASSPAQGTKQFF.